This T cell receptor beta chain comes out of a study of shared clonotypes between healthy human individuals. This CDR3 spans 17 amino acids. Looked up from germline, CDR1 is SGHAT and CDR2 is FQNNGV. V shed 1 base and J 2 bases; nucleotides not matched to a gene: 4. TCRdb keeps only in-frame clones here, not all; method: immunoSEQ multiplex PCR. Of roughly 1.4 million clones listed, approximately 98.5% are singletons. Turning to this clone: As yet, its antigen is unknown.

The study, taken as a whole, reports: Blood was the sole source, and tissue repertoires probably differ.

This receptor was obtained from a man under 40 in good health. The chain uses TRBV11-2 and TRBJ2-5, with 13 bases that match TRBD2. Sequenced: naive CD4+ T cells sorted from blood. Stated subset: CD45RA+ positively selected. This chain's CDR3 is CASSLGTSGSFQETQYF. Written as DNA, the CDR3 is TGTGCCAGCAGCTTAGGGACTAGCGGGAGTTTTCAAGAGACCCAGTACTTC.